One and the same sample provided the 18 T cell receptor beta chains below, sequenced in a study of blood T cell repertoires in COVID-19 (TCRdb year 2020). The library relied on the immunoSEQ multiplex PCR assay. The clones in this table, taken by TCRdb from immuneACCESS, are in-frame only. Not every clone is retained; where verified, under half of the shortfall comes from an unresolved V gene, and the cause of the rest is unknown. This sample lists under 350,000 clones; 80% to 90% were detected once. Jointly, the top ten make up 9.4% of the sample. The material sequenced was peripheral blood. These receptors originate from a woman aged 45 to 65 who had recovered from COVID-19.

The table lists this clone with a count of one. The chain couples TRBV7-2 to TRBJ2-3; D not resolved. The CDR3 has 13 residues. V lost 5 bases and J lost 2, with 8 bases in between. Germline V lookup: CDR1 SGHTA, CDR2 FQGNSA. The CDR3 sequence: CASSQAFTDTQYF. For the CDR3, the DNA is TGTGCCAGCAGCCAAGCTTTCACAGATACGCAGTATTTT.

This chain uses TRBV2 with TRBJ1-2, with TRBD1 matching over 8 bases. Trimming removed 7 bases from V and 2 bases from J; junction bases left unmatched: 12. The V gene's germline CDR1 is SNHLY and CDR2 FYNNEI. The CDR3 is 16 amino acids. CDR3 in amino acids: CASILFRDRRNYGYTF. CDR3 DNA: TGTGCCAGCATTTTATTCAGGGACAGGCGCAACTATGGCTACACCTTC. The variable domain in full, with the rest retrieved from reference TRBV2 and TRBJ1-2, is EPEVTQTPSHQVTQMGQEVILRCVPISNHLYFYWYRQILGQKVEFLVSFYNNEISEKSEIFDDQFSVERPDGSNFTLKIRSTKLEDSAMYFCASILFRDRRNYGYTFGSGTRLTVV.

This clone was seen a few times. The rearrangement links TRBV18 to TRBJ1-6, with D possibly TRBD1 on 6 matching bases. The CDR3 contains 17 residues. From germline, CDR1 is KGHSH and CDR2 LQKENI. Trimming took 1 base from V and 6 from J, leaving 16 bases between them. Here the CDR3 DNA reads TGTGCCAGCTCACCACGTCGGCAGGGACAAAGTAATTCACCCCTCCACTTT. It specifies CASSPRRQGQSNSPLHF.

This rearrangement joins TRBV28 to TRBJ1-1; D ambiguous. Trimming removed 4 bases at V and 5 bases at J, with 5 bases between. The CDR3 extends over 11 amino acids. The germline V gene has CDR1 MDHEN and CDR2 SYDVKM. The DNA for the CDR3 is TGTGCCAGCAGTTCCCCTACTGAAGCTTTCTTT. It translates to CASSSPTEAFF.

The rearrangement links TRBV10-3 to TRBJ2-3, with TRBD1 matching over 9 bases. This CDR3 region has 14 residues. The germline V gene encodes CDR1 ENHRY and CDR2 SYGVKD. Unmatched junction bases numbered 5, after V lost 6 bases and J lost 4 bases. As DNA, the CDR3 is TGTGCCATCAGCGGGACAGGGCGCCCAGATACGCAGTATTTT. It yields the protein CAISGTGRPDTQYF.

The CDR3 sequence: CASSQGDRLEAFF. The CDR3, as DNA: TGTGCCAGCAGCCAAGGGGACAGGCTTGAAGCTTTCTTT. V usage is TRBV4-2 and J usage is TRBJ1-1; 8 bases agree with TRBD1. The V gene's germline CDR1 is LGHNA and CDR2 YNFKEQ. This CDR3 contains 13 residues. V lost 1 base, J lost 7 bases, and 2 bases stayed unmatched.

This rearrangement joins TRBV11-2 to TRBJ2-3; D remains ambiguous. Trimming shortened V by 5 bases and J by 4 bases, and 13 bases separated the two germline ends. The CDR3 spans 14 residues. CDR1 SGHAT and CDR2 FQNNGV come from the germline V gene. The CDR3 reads CASSPGLVADTQYF. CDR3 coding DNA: TGTGCCAGCAGCCCGGGTCTGGTGGCAGATACGCAGTATTTT. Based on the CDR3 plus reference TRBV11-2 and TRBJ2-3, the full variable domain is EAGVAQSPRYKIIEKRQSVAFWCNPISGHATLYWYQQILGQGPKLLIQFQNNGVVDDSQLPKDRFSAERLKGVDSTLKIQPAKLEDSAVYLCASSPGLVADTQYFGPGTRLTVL.

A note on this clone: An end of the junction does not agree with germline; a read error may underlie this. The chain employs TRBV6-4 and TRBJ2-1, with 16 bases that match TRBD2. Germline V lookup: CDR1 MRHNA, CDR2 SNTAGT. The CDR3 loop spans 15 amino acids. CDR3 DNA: TGTGCCAGCAGGCCCCAGGGACTAGCGGGGGGGGCAATGATCTTC. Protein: CASRPQGLAGGAMIF.

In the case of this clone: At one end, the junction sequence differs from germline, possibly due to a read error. The CDR3: CASSLDSNEKLFF. CDR3 DNA sequence: TGTGCCAGTAGTTTAGACAGTAATGAAAAACTGTTTTTT. The gene calls are TRBV19 and TRBJ1-4; D is perhaps TRBD1 (5 bases). Germline CDR1 and CDR2: LNHDA and SQIVND (reference sequence). The CDR3 contains 13 residues.

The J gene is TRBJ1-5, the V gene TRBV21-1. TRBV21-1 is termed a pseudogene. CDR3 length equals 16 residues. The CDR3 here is CASSKIWRHSNQPQHF. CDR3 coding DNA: TGTGCCAGCAGCAAGATTTGGAGGCATAGCAATCAGCCCCAGCATTTT.

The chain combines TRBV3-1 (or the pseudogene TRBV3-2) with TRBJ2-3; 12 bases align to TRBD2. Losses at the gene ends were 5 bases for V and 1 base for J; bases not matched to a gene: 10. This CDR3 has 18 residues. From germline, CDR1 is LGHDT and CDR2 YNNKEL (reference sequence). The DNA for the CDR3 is TGTGCCAGCAGCTCACAAACCCTAGCGGGGGGGCGCACAGATACGCAGTATTTT. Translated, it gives CASSSQTLAGGRTDTQYF.

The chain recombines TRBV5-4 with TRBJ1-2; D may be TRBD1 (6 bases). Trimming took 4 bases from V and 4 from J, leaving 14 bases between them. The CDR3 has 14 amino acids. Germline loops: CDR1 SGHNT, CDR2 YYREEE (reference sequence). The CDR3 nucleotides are TGTGCCAGCAGCCAGCAGGGGCGCAGCTATGGCTACACCTTC. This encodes CASSQQGRSYGYTF.

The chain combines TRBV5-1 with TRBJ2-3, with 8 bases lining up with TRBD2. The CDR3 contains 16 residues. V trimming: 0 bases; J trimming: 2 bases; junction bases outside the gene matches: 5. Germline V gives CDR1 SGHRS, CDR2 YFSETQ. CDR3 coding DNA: TGCGCCAGCAGCTTGGAGGTAGCGGGGATCACAGATACGCAGTATTTT. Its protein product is CASSLEVAGITDTQYF. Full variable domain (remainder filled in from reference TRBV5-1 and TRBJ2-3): KAGVTQTPRYLIKTRGQQVTLSCSPISGHRSVSWYQQTPGQGLQFLFEYFSETQRNKGNFPGRFSGRQFSNSRSEMNVSTLELGDSALYLCASSLEVAGITDTQYFGPGTRLTVL.

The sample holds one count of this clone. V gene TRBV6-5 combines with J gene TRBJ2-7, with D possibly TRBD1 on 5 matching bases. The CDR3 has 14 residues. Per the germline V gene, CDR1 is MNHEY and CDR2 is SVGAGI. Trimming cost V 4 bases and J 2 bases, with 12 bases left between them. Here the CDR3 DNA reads TGTGCCAGCAGTTCCCGGGTGGGGCCCTACGAGCAGTACTTC. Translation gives CASSSRVGPYEQYF.

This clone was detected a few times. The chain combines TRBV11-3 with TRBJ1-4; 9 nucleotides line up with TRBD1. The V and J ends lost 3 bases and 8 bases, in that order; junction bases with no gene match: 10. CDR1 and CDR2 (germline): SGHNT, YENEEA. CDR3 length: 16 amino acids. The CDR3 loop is CASSLGRTGVCEKLFF. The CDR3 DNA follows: TGTGCCAGCAGCTTGGGGAGGACAGGGGTGTGCGAAAAACTGTTTTTT.

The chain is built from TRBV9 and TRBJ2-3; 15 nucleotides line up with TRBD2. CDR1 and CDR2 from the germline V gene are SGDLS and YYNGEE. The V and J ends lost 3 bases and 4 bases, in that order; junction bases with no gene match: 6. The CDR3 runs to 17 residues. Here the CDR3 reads CASSGGLAGGSADTQYF. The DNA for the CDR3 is TGTGCCAGCAGCGGGGGACTAGCGGGAGGTAGTGCAGATACGCAGTATTTT.

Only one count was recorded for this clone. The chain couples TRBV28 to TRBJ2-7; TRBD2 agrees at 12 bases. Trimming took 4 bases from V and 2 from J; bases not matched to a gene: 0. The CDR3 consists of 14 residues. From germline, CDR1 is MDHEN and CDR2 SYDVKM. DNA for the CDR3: TGTGCCAGCAGTTCTAGCGGGAGGGCCTACGAGCAGTACTTC. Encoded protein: CASSSSGRAYEQYF. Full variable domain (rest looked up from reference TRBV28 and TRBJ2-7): DVKVTQSSRYLVKRTGEKVFLECVQDMDHENMFWYRQDPGLGLRLIYFSYDVKMKEKGDIPEGYSVSREKKERFSLILESASTNQTSMYLCASSSSGRAYEQYFGPGTRLTVT.

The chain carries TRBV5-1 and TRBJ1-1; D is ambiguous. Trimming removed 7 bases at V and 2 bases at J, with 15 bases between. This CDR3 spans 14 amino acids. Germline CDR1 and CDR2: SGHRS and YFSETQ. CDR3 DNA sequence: TGCGCCAGCGGACCGGGAACGTTAAACACTGAAGCTTTCTTT. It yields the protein CASGPGTLNTEAFF.